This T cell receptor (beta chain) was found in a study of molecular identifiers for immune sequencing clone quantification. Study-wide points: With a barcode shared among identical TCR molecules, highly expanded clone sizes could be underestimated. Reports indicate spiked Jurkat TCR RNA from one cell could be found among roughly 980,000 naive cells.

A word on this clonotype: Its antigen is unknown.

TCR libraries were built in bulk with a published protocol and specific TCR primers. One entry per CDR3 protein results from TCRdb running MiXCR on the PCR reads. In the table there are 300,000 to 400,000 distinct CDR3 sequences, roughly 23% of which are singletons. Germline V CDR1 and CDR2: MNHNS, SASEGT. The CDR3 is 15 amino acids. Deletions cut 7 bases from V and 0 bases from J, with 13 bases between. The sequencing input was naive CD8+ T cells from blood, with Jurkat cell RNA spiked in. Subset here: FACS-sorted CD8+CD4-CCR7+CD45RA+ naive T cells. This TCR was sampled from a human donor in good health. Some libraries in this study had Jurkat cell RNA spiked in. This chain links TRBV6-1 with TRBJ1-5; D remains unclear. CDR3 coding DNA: TGTGCCAGCATTTGGACTGAGGTTAGCAATCAGCCCCAGCATTTT. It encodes CASIWTEVSNQPQHF.